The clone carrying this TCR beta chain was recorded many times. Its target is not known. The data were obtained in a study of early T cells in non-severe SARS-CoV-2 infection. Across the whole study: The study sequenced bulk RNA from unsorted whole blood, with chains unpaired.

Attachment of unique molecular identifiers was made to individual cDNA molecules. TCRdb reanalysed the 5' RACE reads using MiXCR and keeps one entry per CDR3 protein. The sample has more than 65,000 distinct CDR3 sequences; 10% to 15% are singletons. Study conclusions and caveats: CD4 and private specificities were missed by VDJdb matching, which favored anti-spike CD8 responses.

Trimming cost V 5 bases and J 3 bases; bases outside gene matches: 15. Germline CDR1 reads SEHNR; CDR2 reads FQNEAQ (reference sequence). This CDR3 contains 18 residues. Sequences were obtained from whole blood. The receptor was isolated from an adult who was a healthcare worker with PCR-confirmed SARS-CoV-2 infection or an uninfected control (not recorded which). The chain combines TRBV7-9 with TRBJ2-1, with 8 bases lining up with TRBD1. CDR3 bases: TGTGCCAGCAGCCTAATAGACAGGGGAGACCTCTACTACAATGAGCAGTTCTTC. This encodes CASSLIDRGDLYYNEQFF.